This entry features one T cell receptor beta chain sequence. This receptor's antigen is unknown. Per-base quality was not reported, and no clone a single base away is much larger than it. For sequencing of the TCRbeta CDR3 region, genomic DNA was extracted from the sorted cells. The immunoSEQ Assay was used for sequencing of TCRbeta CDR3 regions. TCRdb obtained this table from immuneACCESS and retained in-frame rearrangements with V and J assigned. These tables miss some clones; where compared with another copy, unresolved V genes account for less than half of the shortfall, and the remainder is unexplained. The sample profile shows more than 65,000 clones; roughly 81% of them were found once. The ten most abundant clones make up 4.5% to 6% of the sample. These data come from a study of OX40 agonist ivuxolimab in advanced cancers. A note on the overall study: The costimulatory receptor OX40 (CD134) was targeted by ivuxolimab, a fully human IgG2 agonistic monoclonal antibody. Intravenous ivuxolimab was administered to patients every 2 weeks at six dose levels: 0.01, 0.1, 0.3, 1.5, 3 and 10 mg/kg. Of the 50 to 55 patients in dose escalation, about 20 had hepatocellular carcinoma, some 15 had melanoma, 9 had renal cell carcinoma and 9 had head and neck cancer. The dose-escalation cohort was 82.7% male with a mean age of approximately 60 years, ranging from roughly 20 to 80. Patients were allowed to have had prior anti-PD-1, anti-PD-L1 or anti-CTLA-4 therapy, and 30% to 40% of the dose-escalation patients had been treated with checkpoint inhibitors. Three dose-escalation patients achieved partial responses, one with hepatocellular carcinoma and two with cutaneous melanoma. Peripheral TCRbeta sequencing was intended to test whether TCR sequence diversity was altered and clonal T-cell expansion was caused by ivuxolimab. The paper reports the monotherapy dose-escalation portion (N = 52 patients) of the phase I ivuxolimab trial. Paper-wide results and their limitations: Low levels of normalized T-cell clonal expansion were also seen in some patients who did not respond. Antigen specificity was not determined for the clonally expanded peripheral T cells. After ivuxolimab, expanded clones were on average more numerous among CD8+ T cells than among CD4+ T cells. At doses from 0.1 to 3.0 mg/kg, clonal expansion was seen in both CD4+ and CD8+ blood T cells between baseline and week 6. In the 0.1-3.0 mg/kg groups, partial responders were among the patients with the lowest normalized peripheral clonal expansion, particularly in CD8+ T cells.

Taken from cysteine to phenylalanine, the CDR3 has 14 residues. Only the CDR3 DNA is retained, 42 bases long and in frame from the first base. Between the V and J ends, shortened by 1 base and 7 bases respectively, the junction contains 11 bases. CDR1 and CDR2 (SEHNR, FQNEAQ) derive from the germline V gene (reference sequence). The trial excluded patients who had a history of autoimmune disease or who were on systemic immunosuppression. In every dose cohort, peripheral blood was drawn for TCR sequencing at baseline, cycle 4 day 1, and cycle 7 day 1. Samples came from an open-label, multicenter, first-in-human phase I dose-escalation trial of ivuxolimab. Adults with locally advanced or metastatic head and neck squamous cell, hepatocellular, melanoma or renal cell carcinoma were enrolled in the trial. Before TCR sequencing, CD4+ T cells and CD8+ T cells from peripheral blood were sorted into separate populations.

In this chain, TRBV7-9 is recombined with TRBJ2-4; the D element could tentatively be TRBD1 or TRBD2, as 5 bases agree for each. This material consisted of CD4+ or CD8+ T cells sorted from blood, taken in a trial of the OX40 agonist ivuxolimab. The TCR originated in an adult with an advanced solid tumor such as melanoma, head and neck, liver or kidney cancer. The CDR3: CASSLDTGGNIQYF. The nucleotides are TGTGCCAGCAGCTTAGACACAGGCGGGAACATTCAGTACTTC.